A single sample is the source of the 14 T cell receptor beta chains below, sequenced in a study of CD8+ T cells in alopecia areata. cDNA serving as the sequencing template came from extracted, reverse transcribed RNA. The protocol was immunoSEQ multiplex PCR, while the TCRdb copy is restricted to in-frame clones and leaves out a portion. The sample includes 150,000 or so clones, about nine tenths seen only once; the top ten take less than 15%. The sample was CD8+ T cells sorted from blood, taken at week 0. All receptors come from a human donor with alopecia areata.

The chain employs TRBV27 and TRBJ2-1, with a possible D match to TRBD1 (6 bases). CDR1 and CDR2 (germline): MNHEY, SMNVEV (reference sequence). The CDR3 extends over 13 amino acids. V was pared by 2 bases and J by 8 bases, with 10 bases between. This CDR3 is CASSLKGDDEQFF. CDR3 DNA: TGTGCCAGCAGTTTAAAGGGGGACGATGAGCAGTTCTTC.

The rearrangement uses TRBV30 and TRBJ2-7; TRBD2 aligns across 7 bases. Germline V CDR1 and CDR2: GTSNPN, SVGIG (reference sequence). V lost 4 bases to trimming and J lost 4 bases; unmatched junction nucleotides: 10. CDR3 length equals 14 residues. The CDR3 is CAWNKPSGGYEQYF. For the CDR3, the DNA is TGTGCCTGGAATAAGCCTAGCGGAGGTTACGAGCAGTACTTC.

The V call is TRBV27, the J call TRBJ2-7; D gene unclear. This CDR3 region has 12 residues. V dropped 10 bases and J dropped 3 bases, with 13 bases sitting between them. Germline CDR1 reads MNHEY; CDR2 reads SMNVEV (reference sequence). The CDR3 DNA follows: TGTGCCACCTCGGACGGTTACTACGAGCAGTACTTC. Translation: CATSDGYYEQYF.

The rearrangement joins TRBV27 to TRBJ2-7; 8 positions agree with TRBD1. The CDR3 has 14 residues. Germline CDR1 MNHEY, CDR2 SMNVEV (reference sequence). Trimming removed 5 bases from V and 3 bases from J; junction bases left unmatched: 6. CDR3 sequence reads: CASSGTGRIYEQYF. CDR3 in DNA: TGTGCCAGCAGTGGGACAGGCCGGATCTACGAGCAGTACTTC.

The CDR3 sequence: CASSATLAGMENTGELFF. The CDR3 DNA reads as TGTGCCAGCAGCGCAACCCTAGCGGGAATGGAGAACACCGGGGAGCTGTTTTTT. This chain connects TRBV9 to TRBJ2-2; 9 bases match TRBD2. The CDR3 spans 18 residues. V trimming: 3 bases; J trimming: 1 base; junction bases outside the gene matches: 10. CDR1 and CDR2 (germline): SGDLS, YYNGEE. Combining the CDR3 with reference TRBV9 and TRBJ2-2 gives the whole variable domain DSGVTQTPKHLITATGQRVTLRCSPRSGDLSVYWYQQSLDQGLQFLIQYYNGEERAKGNILERFSAQQFPDLHSELNLSSLELGDSALYFCASSATLAGMENTGELFFGEGSRLTVL.

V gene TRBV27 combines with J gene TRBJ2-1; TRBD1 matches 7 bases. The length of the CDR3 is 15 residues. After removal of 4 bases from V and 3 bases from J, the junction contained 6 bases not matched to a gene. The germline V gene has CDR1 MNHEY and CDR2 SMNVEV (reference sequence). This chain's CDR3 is CASSYLTGFYNEQFF. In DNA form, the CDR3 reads TGTGCCAGCAGTTACCTGACAGGGTTCTACAATGAGCAGTTCTTC.

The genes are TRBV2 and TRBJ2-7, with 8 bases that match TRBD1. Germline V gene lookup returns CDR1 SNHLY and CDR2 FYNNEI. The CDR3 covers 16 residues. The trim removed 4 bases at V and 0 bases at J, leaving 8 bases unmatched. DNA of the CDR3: TGTGCCAGCAGTGTGGGTGCGGACAGGGTCTCCTACGAGCAGTACTTC. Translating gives CASSVGADRVSYEQYF.

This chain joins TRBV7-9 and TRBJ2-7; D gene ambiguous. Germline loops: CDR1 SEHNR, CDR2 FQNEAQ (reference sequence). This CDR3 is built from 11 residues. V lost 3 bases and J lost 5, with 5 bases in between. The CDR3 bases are TGTGCCAGCAGCTTTACAGACGAGCAGTACTTC. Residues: CASSFTDEQYF.

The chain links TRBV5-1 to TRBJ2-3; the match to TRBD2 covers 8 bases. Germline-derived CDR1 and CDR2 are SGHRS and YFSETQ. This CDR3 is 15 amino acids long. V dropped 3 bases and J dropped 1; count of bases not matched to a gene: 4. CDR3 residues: CASSSMTSGTDTQYF. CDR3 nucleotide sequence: TGCGCCAGCAGCTCAATGACTAGCGGCACAGATACGCAGTATTTT.

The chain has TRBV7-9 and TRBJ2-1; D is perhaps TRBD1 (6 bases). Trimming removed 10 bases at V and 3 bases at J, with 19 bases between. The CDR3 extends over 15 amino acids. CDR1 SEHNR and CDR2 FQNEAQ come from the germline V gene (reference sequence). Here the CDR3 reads CAIPPQGPNYNEQFF. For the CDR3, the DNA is TGTGCCATCCCACCTCAGGGGCCCAACTACAATGAGCAGTTCTTC. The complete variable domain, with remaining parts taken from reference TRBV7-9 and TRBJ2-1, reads DTGVSQNPRHKITKRGQNVTFRCDPISEHNRLYWYRQTLGQGPEFLTYFQNEAQLEKSRLLSDRFSAERPKGSFSTLEIQRTEQGDSAMYLCAIPPQGPNYNEQFFGPGTRLTVL.

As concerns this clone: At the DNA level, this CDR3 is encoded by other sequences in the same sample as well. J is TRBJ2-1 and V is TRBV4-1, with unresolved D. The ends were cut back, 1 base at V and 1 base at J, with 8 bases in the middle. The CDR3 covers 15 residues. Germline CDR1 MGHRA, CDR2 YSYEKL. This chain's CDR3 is CASSQGPGSYNEQFF. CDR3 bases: TGCGCCAGCAGCCAAGGCCCTGGGTCCTACAATGAGCAGTTCTTC.

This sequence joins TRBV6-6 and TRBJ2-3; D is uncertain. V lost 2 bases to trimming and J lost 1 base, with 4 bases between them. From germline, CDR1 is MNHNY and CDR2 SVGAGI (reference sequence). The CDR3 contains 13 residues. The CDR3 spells CASSYRGTDTQYF. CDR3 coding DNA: TGTGCCAGCAGTTACCGGGGCACAGATACGCAGTATTTT.

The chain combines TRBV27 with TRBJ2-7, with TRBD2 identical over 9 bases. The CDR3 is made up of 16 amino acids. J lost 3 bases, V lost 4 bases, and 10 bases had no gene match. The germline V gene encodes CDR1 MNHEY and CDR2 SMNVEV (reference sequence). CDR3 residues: CASSSDSGSIGYEQYF. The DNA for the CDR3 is TGTGCCAGCAGTTCGGATAGCGGGAGTATTGGCTACGAGCAGTACTTC.

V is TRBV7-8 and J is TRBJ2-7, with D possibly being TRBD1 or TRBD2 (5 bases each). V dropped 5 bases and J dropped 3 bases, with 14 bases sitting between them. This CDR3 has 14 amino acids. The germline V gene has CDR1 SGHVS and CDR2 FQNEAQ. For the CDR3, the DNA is TGTGCCAGCAGCCCCTCCTGGGGGAGCTACGAGCAGTACTTC. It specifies CASSPSWGSYEQYF.